These 19 T cell receptor beta chains share one sample of origin, sequenced in a study of CD8 T cells in ankylosing spondylitis. TCRdb fed the 5' RACE reads into MiXCR, producing one record per CDR3 protein. The repertoire holds some 180,000 distinct CDR3 sequences, with roughly 18% as singletons. Sequencing was performed on blood, either unsorted or a sorted T cell fraction (not recorded which). These TCRs come from a male donor aged 5 to 30 with ankylosing spondylitis or in good health (not recorded which).

This clonotype was counted a single time. The chain recombines TRBV29-1 with TRBJ2-2; 7 bases are shared with TRBD1. Germline V lookup: CDR1 SQVTM, CDR2 ANQGSEA. V trimming: 7 bases; J trimming: 6 bases; junction bases outside the gene matches: 5. The CDR3 extends over 12 amino acids. The chain's CDR3 is CSGLTGAGELFF. CDR3 DNA sequence: TGCAGCGGCTTAACAGGGGCCGGGGAGCTGTTTTTT.

This clonotype was recorded at least ten times. V is TRBV12-3 or TRBV12-4 and J is TRBJ1-3, with no clear D. The V end was cut by 6 bases, the J end by 7 bases, with 10 bases between. This CDR3 is built from 12 residues. The CDR3 DNA reads TGTGCCAGCAGCGTCACGGCTAACACCATATATTTT. Translation gives CASSVTANTIYF.

This clonotype was recorded at least ten times. V and J are TRBV7-2 and TRBJ2-3; 8 bases agree with TRBD2. CDR3 length: 18 residues. The trim removed 1 base at V and 3 bases at J, leaving 12 bases unmatched. Germline lookup yields CDR1 SGHTA and CDR2 FQGNSA. This CDR3 reads CASSLGALSGSSTDTQYF. The CDR3 DNA reads as TGTGCCAGCAGCTTAGGAGCTCTAAGCGGGAGTTCGACAGATACGCAGTATTTT.

J is TRBJ2-1 and V is TRBV12-3 or TRBV12-4; 9 positions agree with TRBD1. J gave up 7 bases and V 5 bases, and 12 bases lay outside the gene matches. This CDR3 has 16 amino acids. This chain's CDR3 is CASSKSTGGRWNEQFF. In nucleotides, the CDR3 is TGTGCCAGCAGTAAATCGACAGGGGGTAGGTGGAATGAGCAGTTCTTC.

This clonotype was detected many times. This sequence joins TRBV6-8 and TRBJ2-7; TRBD1 matches at 11 bases. V was clipped by 0 bases and J by 4 bases; unmatched bases: 2. The germline V gene has CDR1 MNHGY and CDR2 SAAAGT. The CDR3 runs 15 residues. The CDR3 nucleotides read TGTGCCAGCAGTTACTCGGGACAGGGGGATTACGAGCAGTACTTC. Protein product: CASSYSGQGDYEQYF.

The chain couples TRBV20-1 to TRBJ2-2, with 9 bases lining up with TRBD2. Trimming cost V 2 bases and J 7 bases; bases outside gene matches: 8. This CDR3 region has 15 residues. CDR1 is DFQATT and CDR2 is SNEGSKA in the germline V gene (reference sequence). CDR3 loop: CSARTAGGPGGELFF. CDR3 DNA: TGCAGTGCTAGAACTGCGGGAGGGCCGGGCGGGGAGCTGTTTTTT.

The J gene is TRBJ1-1, the V gene TRBV3-1; no definite D call. Trimming removed 0 bases from V and 1 base from J, with 9 bases in between. CDR3 length equals 15 residues. Germline loops: CDR1 LGHDT, CDR2 YNNKEL (reference sequence). CDR3 nucleotide sequence: TGTGCCAGCAGCCAAGATTTGGTACAGAACACTGAAGCTTTCTTT. It translates to CASSQDLVQNTEAFF.

This clonotype appeared a single time. V gene TRBV20-1 combines with J gene TRBJ1-4; no firm D call. The CDR3 length is 10 residues. Germline lookup yields CDR1 DFQATT and CDR2 SNEGSKA (reference sequence). Trimming took off 3 bases at V and 8 bases at J, with 4 bases between the two ends. CDR3 region: CSARLEKLFF. CDR3 in DNA: TGCAGTGCTAGGTTGGAAAAACTGTTTTTT.

J is TRBJ2-1 and V is TRBV25-1, with 13 bases identical to TRBD2. This CDR3 is 16 amino acids long. Looked up from germline, CDR1 is MGHDK and CDR2 is SYGVNS. Unmatched junction bases numbered 9, after V lost 6 bases and J lost 7 bases. CDR3 in DNA: TGTGCCAGCAGCCTTACTAGCGGGAGGGGTTCGAATGAGCAGTTCTTC. This codes for CASSLTSGRGSNEQFF.

The chain recombines TRBV25-1 with TRBJ2-7; D is unresolved. The CDR3 is 12 amino acids. The V gene lost 2 bases and the J gene lost 6 bases, with 8 bases spanning the gap. Germline CDR1 and CDR2: MGHDK and SYGVNS. The CDR3 loop is CASSEGSSEQYV. DNA for the CDR3: TGTGCCAGCAGTGAAGGATCTTCCGAGCAGTACGTC.

This clonotype turned up a few times. The genes are TRBV7-2 and TRBJ2-1, with 10 bases matching TRBD2. V lost 7 bases to trimming and J lost 4 bases; unmatched junction nucleotides: 7. Germline assignment: CDR1 SGHTA and CDR2 FQGNSA. CDR3 length equals 15 residues. CDR3 sequence reads: CASTPSGRAYNEQFF. In DNA form, the CDR3 reads TGTGCCAGCACCCCGAGCGGGAGGGCATACAATGAGCAGTTCTTC.

This clonotype has a count of ten or more. V and J are TRBV21-1 and TRBJ1-5. TRBV21-1 is deemed a pseudogene. CDR3 length: 15 amino acids. CDR3 protein: CASSPRHPSNQPQHF. The CDR3 DNA is TGTGCCAGCAGCCCAAGACACCCCAGCAATCAGCCCCAGCATTTT.

This clonotype was detected many times. This sequence joins TRBV5-1 and TRBJ2-2, with D maybe TRBD1 (5 bases). The V gene's germline CDR1 is SGHRS and CDR2 YFSETQ. The V and J ends lost 4 bases and 4 bases respectively, with 14 bases between them. This CDR3 comprises 15 residues. CDR3 protein: CASSPVGQGTGELFF. DNA of the CDR3: TGCGCCAGCAGCCCGGTAGGGCAGGGCACCGGGGAGCTGTTTTTT.

This clonotype was picked up many times. V gene TRBV6-5 combines with J gene TRBJ1-5; D is unclear. The CDR3 spans 16 residues. The germline CDR1 and CDR2 sequences are MNHEY and SVGAGI. V was shortened by 4 bases and J by 2 bases, with 15 bases between the two germline ends. The CDR3 nucleotides read TGTGCCAGCAGTTCTAGAGGCCTTGGGGGCAATCAGCCCCAGCATTTT. Translated: CASSSRGLGGNQPQHF.

This clonotype was seen ten or more times. CDR3 nucleotides: TGCAGTGCACAGTTTAGCAATCAGCCCCAGCATTTT. Its translation is CSAQFSNQPQHF. The chain joins TRBV20-1 to TRBJ1-5; D gene ambiguous. Germline CDR1 reads DFQATT; CDR2 reads SNEGSKA (reference sequence). Trimming took 6 bases from V and 0 from J, leaving 6 bases between them. This CDR3 has 12 amino acids.

V is TRBV6-5 and J is TRBJ2-7; possibly TRBD1 for D (6 bases). The ends were cut back, 8 bases at V and 4 bases at J, with 30 bases in the middle. This CDR3 is 18 amino acids long. CDR1 is MNHEY and CDR2 is SVGAGI in the germline V gene. The chain's CDR3 is CASANDAPTTGSRYEQYF. The CDR3 coding sequence is TGTGCCAGCGCGAACGACGCCCCCACAACAGGGTCCAGGTACGAGCAGTACTTC.

Many counts were recorded for this clonotype. The genes are TRBV20-1 and TRBJ2-2; D is tentatively TRBD1 or TRBD2 (6 bases each). CDR1 is DFQATT and CDR2 is SNEGSKA in the germline V gene (reference sequence). The CDR3 extends over 15 amino acids. The V end lost 1 base, the J end lost 7 bases, and 16 bases lay between the germline ends. CDR3 sequence: CSARARGQGLGELFF. Written as DNA, the CDR3 is TGCAGTGCTAGAGCCCGGGGGCAGGGGCTCGGGGAGCTGTTTTTT.

Ten or more counts support this clonotype. The genes are TRBV5-1 and TRBJ2-2, with a tentative D call TRBD1 (5 bases). Germline CDR1 SGHRS, CDR2 YFSETQ. The V and J ends lost 3 bases and 3 bases respectively, with 15 bases between them. The CDR3 spans 16 residues. CDR3 DNA: TGCGCCAGCAGCTCACTTTTACAGGACGACACCGGGGAGCTGTTTTTT. It encodes CASSSLLQDDTGELFF.

This clonotype showed up many times. The V gene is TRBV14, the J gene TRBJ1-4; D remains ambiguous. The CDR3 loop spans 14 amino acids. Germline assignment: CDR1 SGHDN and CDR2 FVKESK. Trimming removed 2 bases at V and 5 bases at J, with 9 bases between. CDR3 coding DNA: TGTGCCAGCAGCCAAAGCAGCCTCAATGAAAAACTGTTTTTT. Translating it yields CASSQSSLNEKLFF.